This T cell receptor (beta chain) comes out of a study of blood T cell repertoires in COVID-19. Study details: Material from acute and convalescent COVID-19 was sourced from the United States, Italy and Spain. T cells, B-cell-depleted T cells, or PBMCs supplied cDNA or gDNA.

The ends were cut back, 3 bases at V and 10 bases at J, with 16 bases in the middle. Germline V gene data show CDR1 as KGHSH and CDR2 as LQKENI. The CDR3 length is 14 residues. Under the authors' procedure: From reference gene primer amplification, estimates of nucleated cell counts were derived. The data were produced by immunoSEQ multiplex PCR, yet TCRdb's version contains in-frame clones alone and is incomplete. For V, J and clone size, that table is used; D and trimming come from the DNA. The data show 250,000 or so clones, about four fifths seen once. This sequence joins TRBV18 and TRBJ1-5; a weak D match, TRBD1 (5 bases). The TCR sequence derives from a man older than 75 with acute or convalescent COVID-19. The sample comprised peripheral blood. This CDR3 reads CASSPTDLKRPQHF. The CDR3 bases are TGTGCCAGCTCACCGACAGACCTCAAGCGCCCCCAGCATTTT.